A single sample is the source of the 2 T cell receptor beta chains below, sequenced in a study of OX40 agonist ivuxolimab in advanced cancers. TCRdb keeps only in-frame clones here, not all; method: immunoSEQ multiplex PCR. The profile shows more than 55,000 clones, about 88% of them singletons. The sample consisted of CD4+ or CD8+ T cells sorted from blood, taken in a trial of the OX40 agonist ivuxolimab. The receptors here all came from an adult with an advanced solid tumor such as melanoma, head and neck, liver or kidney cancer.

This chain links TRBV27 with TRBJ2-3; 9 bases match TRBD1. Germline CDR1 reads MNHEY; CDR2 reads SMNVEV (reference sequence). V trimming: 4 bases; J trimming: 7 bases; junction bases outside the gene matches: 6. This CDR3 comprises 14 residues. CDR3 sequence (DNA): TGTGCCAGCAGTTCACAGGGGGCCTCGAATACGCAGTATTTT. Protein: CASSSQGASNTQYF.

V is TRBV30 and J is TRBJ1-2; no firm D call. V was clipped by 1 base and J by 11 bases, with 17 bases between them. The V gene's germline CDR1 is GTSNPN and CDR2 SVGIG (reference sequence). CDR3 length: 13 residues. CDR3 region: CAWSASDPSPYTF. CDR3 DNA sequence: TGTGCCTGGAGTGCAAGTGACCCCTCTCCGTACACCTTC.